The next 13 T cell receptor beta chains were all read from a single sample in a study of T cell repertoires in cytomegalovirus infection. Their specific antigens are unknown. One entry per CDR3 protein, called by TCRdb with MiXCR from the reads. The sample consists of 550,000 to 850,000 distinct CDR3 sequences, roughly 33% of them appearing once. The material was cultured PBMCs, obtained from culture after CMV antigen stimulation. All receptors come from a human donor in good health (CMV status not recorded). Some clones in this sample may be carry-over from other donors' samples.

The rearrangement joins TRBV6-8 to TRBJ2-1, with TRBD2 as a possible D gene (6 bases). Trimming pared 5 bases from V and 13 bases from J, leaving 15 bases between. The CDR3 length is 12 residues. The germline CDR1 and CDR2 sequences are MNHGY and SAAAGT. CDR3 nucleotides: TGTGCCAGCAGTGTTCCTAGCGTTGTTCAGTTCTTC. Translation gives CASSVPSVVQFF.

This clonotype was recorded a few times. This rearrangement joins TRBV4-2 to TRBJ1-6; 10 bases map to TRBD1. Germline-derived CDR1 and CDR2 are LGHNA and YNFKEQ. The CDR3 length is 15 residues. The J segment lost 7 bases and the V segment lost 2 bases, leaving 2 bases of the junction unmatched. The CDR3 spells CASSQWDRGNSPLHF. The CDR3 DNA reads TGTGCCAGCAGCCAATGGGACAGGGGAAATTCACCCCTCCACTTT.

This clonotype was counted ten times or more. The chain uses TRBV7-2 and TRBJ2-2; D uncertain. CDR1 SGHTA and CDR2 FQGNSA come from the germline V gene. This CDR3 is 14 amino acids long. V lost 0 bases and J 3 bases, leaving 5 bases between the germline ends. The CDR3 nucleotides read TGTGCCAGCAGCTTAGCTCGGTACACCGGGGAGCTGTTTTTT. It is translated as CASSLARYTGELFF. The full variable domain, with the rest looked up from reference TRBV7-2 and TRBJ2-2, is GAGVSQSPSNKVTEKGKDVELRCDPISGHTALYWYRQSLGQGLEFLIYFQGNSAPDKSGLPSDRFSAERTGGSVSTLTIQRTQQEDSAVYLCASSLARYTGELFFGEGSRLTVL.

About this clonotype itself: One junction end disagrees with the germline gene, perhaps due to a read error. V is TRBV7-2 and J is TRBJ2-7; 9 nucleotides agree with TRBD1. CDR3 length: 16 amino acids. Per the germline V gene, CDR1 is SGHTA and CDR2 is FQGNSA. CDR3 bases: TGTGCCAGCAGCGCCACAGGGGGCCTCCTCTCCTACGAGCAGAACTTC. Encoded protein: CASSATGGLLSYEQNF.

This clonotype was recorded a few times. This chain joins TRBV7-6 and TRBJ2-5; 7 nucleotides agree with TRBD1. The germline gives CDR1 SGHVS, CDR2 FNYEAQ. Trimming took 5 bases from V and 5 from J; bases not matched to a gene: 8. The CDR3 sequence is 14 residues long. The CDR3 DNA reads as TGTGCCAGCAGCCGAACAGGGGCTGGGGAGACCCAGTACTTC. Its translation is CASSRTGAGETQYF. Supplemented by reference TRBV7-6 and TRBJ2-5, the full variable domain reads GAGVSQSPRYKVTKRGQDVALRCDPISGHVSLYWYRQALGQGPEFLTYFNYEAQQDKSGLPNDRFSAERPEGSISTLTIQRTEQRDSAMYRCASSRTGAGETQYFGPGTRLLVL.

This clonotype came up a few times. The J gene is TRBJ2-1, the V gene TRBV7-9; D is unresolved. Germline V gene sequence: CDR1 SEHNR, CDR2 FQNEAQ (reference sequence). The CDR3 sequence is 13 residues long. The V and J ends lost 2 bases and 8 bases respectively, with 10 bases between them. This chain's CDR3 is CASSLSRYDEQFF. CDR3 bases: TGTGCCAGCAGCTTAAGTAGGTATGATGAGCAGTTCTTC.

The chain combines TRBV7-4 with TRBJ1-6; perhaps TRBD1 as D (5 bases). Germline assignment: CDR1 SGHVT and CDR2 SQSDAQ. V was pared by 5 bases and J by 10 bases, with 21 bases between. This CDR3 has 16 amino acids. In nucleotides, the CDR3 is TGTGCCAGCAGCCCTTCGGGGACGGGGTCTGGATCACCCCTCCACTTT. Amino acids: CASSPSGTGSGSPLHF.

The chain is built from TRBV19 and TRBJ2-3; D remains ambiguous. Per the germline V gene, CDR1 is LNHDA and CDR2 is SQIVND (reference sequence). This CDR3 has 15 amino acids. Trimming took 5 bases from V and 7 from J, leaving 19 bases between them. CDR3 coding DNA: TGTGCCAGTAGTCCCCCAAGTTTCATGATCAATACGCAGTATTTT. Translation gives CASSPPSFMINTQYF.

The DNA of the CDR3 is TGTGCCAGCAGCTCCAGGGCGGCAGGCCTCAACTATAATTCACCCCTCCACTTT. The encoded protein is CASSSRAAGLNYNSPLHF. The chain carries TRBV11-2 and TRBJ1-6; maybe TRBD1 (5 bases). The ends were cut back, 4 bases at V and 3 bases at J, with 19 bases in the middle. The germline gives CDR1 SGHAT, CDR2 FQNNGV. The CDR3 spans 18 residues.

This clonotype was detected only a few times. V usage is TRBV11-3 and J usage is TRBJ2-5, with TRBD1 matching over 10 bases. After removal of 5 bases from V and 10 bases from J, the junction contained 7 bases not matched to a gene. Germline CDR1 and CDR2: SGHNT and YENEEA. The length of the CDR3 is 13 residues. The CDR3 DNA reads as TGTGCCAGCAGCGCCTGGGACAGGGGAATCCAGTACTTC. Protein sequence: CASSAWDRGIQYF.

The chain carries TRBV30 and TRBJ2-1, with D uncertain. The CDR3 is made up of 13 amino acids. Trimming stripped 1 base from V and 11 bases from J, with 15 bases between. The germline gives CDR1 GTSNPN, CDR2 SVGIG (reference sequence). In DNA, the CDR3 is TGTGCCTGGAGTGAGAACACTGGAAGACAGCAGTTCTTC. As protein: CAWSENTGRQQFF.

V usage is TRBV7-9 and J usage is TRBJ2-7; TRBD1 might be the D (6 bases). The CDR3 consists of 16 residues. Looked up from germline, CDR1 is SEHNR and CDR2 is FQNEAQ (reference sequence). Deletions cut 0 bases from V and 4 bases from J, with 16 bases between. CDR3 coding DNA: TGTGCCAGCAGCTTAGCTGGCAGGGGAACCCCATACGAGCAGTACTTC. Translated, it gives CASSLAGRGTPYEQYF.

The gene calls are TRBV29-1 and TRBJ1-1, with D possibly matching TRBD1 (5 bases). The CDR3 contains 10 residues. The ends were cut back, 7 bases at V and 7 bases at J, with 10 bases in the middle. Germline CDR1 reads SQVTM; CDR2 reads ANQGSEA. The CDR3 sequence is CSGSRGEAFF. Written as DNA, the CDR3 is TGCAGCGGATCTAGGGGTGAAGCTTTCTTT.